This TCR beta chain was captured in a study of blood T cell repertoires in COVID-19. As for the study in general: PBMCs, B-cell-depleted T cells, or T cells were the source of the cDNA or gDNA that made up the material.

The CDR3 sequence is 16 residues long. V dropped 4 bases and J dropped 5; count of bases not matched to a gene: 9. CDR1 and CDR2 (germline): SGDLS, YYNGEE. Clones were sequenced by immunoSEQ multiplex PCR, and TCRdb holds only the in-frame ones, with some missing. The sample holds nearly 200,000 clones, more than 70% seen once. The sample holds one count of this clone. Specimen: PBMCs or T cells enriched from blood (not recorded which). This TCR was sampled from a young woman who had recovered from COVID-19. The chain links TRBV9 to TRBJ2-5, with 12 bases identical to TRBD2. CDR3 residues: CASSPRASGGAETQYF. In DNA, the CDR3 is TGTGCCAGCAGCCCCAGGGCTAGCGGGGGGGCTGAGACCCAGTACTTC.